The clone carrying this T cell receptor beta chain was counted between two and nine times. As yet, its antigen is unknown. This specimen belongs to a study of beta chain features in type 1 diabetes. Overall study findings and caveats: Moderate yet significant TCRB CDR3 shortening was seen in Type 1 diabetes patients in all four CD4+ subsets.

This CDR3 contains 12 residues. Germline V gene data show CDR1 as SGHNT and CDR2 as YENEEA. V was pared by 4 bases and J by 6 bases, with 8 bases between. Expressed TCRB transcripts were sequenced after all isolated RNA was converted to cDNA. The assay was immunoSEQ multiplex PCR, and TCRdb's table has in-frame clones only and misses some. The sample holds around 130,000 clones, approximately 16% seen once. The TCR sequence derives from a man under 40 with type 1 diabetes. V is TRBV11-3 and J is TRBJ2-3; D ambiguous. The sequenced sample consisted of central memory CD4+ T cells from blood. The CDR3 sequence: CASSSLRDTQYF. CDR3 DNA sequence: TGTGCCAGCAGCTCCCTCCGCGATACGCAGTATTTT.